This T cell receptor (beta chain) was recovered during a study of type 1 and type 2 diabetes patients. Across the study: Across the study, some 20 million paired-end reads were produced.

Genomic DNA was the PCR template. A primer set of 30 forward and 13 reverse primers amplified the CDR3. TCRdb re-called the multiplex PCR reads with MiXCR, one entry per CDR3 protein. The data contain 250,000 or so distinct CDR3 sequences, 47% of them seen just once; the ten biggest clones take up about 13%. Germline values: CDR1 SGHNT, CDR2 YYREEE (reference sequence). V lost 2 bases, J lost 6 bases, and 12 bases lay in between. The CDR3 totals 13 residues. This clonotype originated in a man between 18 and 35 years old with type 2 diabetes. The rearrangement links TRBV5-4 to TRBJ2-7; D is unclear. The sample consisted of peripheral blood mononuclear cells (PBMCs). The CDR3 sequence: CASSFPSGSEQYF. The CDR3 nucleotides are TGTGCCAGCAGCTTCCCCTCTGGATCCGAGCAGTACTTC.